The sequence of this T cell receptor (beta chain) was determined in a study of blood T cell repertoires in COVID-19. Study-wide background: T cells, B-cell-depleted T cells, or PBMCs supplied cDNA or gDNA.

In the authors' methods: Nucleated cell number was recorded as an estimate derived from reference gene primer amplification. TCRdb keeps only in-frame clones here, not all; method: immunoSEQ multiplex PCR. The V and J calls and clone size are taken from that table; D and trimming were inferred from the DNA. The sample yields 150,000 or so clones, roughly 88% seen once. Germline V gene sequence: CDR1 GTSNPN, CDR2 SVGIG (reference sequence). The ends were cut back, 0 bases at V and 6 bases at J, with 12 bases in the middle. The CDR3 length is 14 residues. The clonotype was recovered from a woman aged 60-70 years with COVID-19, enrolled during active disease. The gene calls are TRBV30 and TRBJ1-5; perhaps TRBD1 as D (5 bases). The sample taken for sequencing was peripheral blood. As DNA, the CDR3 is TGTGCCTGGAGTGTTGGAGGGGCGATTCAGCCCCAGCATTTT. It translates to CAWSVGGAIQPQHF.